This T cell receptor (beta chain) was sequenced in a study of early T cells in non-severe SARS-CoV-2 infection. Study context: Unsorted whole blood bulk RNA was sequenced, with unpaired chains.

The CDR3 has 13 residues. The germline CDR1 and CDR2 sequences are MRHNA and SNTAGT. V was trimmed by 3 bases and J by 3 bases, leaving 9 bases between them. Study conclusions and caveats: Matches to VDJdb favored anti-spike CD8 responses and missed private and CD4 specificities.

This clonotype was observed at least ten times. Its specificity is unknown. Molecules of cDNA were individually given unique molecular identifiers that were attached to them. TCRdb reprocessed the 5' RACE reads with MiXCR, giving one entry per CDR3 protein. The table has 65,000 to 85,000 distinct CDR3 sequences, about 13% seen once; the top ten hold roughly 5.2%. The source of this sequence is an adult who was a healthcare worker with PCR-confirmed SARS-CoV-2 infection or an uninfected control (not recorded which). This chain connects TRBV6-4 to TRBJ2-7, with D unresolved. The sample consisted of whole blood. CDR3 bases: TGTGCCAGCAGTGAACGTATGGGCTACGAGCAGTACTTC. It codes for CASSERMGYEQYF.